This is a list of T cell receptor beta chains from one sample in a study of blood T cell repertoires in COVID-19. Here immunoSEQ multiplex PCR was the method, and the copy in TCRdb shows in-frame clones only, minus some. Of hundreds of thousands of clones in the sample, around 89% were seen once. Sequencing input: PBMCs or T cells enriched from blood (not recorded which). These receptors originate from a man aged 30-40 years who had recovered from COVID-19. The CDR3 runs from the conserved cysteine through the conserved F or W. D genes are given only for firm matches. For some rows the clone size is stated as once, few or many, or as a class when expanded; others skip it.

clone_size d_call j_call v_call cdr3_nt cdr3_aa
NA TRBD1 TRBJ2-5 TRBV24-1 TGTGCCACGGAGGACAGGGAAGAGACCCAGTACTTC CATEDREETQYF
NA TRBD2 TRBJ2-7 TRBV18 TGTGCCAGCTCACCCGGGACTAGCGGGAAGGTGGCCTACGAGCAGTACTTC CASSPGTSGKVAYEQYF
NA TRBD1 TRBJ1-2 TRBV19 TGTGCCAGTAGACGACCGGGACAGGGCCAGGACGGCTACACCTTC CASRRPGQGQDGYTF
NA NA TRBJ1-1 TRBV3-1/TRBV3-2 TGTGCCAGCAGCCAAGCGGTTTGGAGCATGAACACTGAAGCTTTCTTT CASSQAVWSMNTEAFF
NA TRBD1 TRBJ1-5 TRBV5-8 TGTGCCAGCAGCCGGACAGGGTTCGGTCAGCCCCAGCATTTT CASSRTGFGQPQHF
NA TRBD1 TRBJ2-5 TRBV30 TGTGCCTGGAGAGGCAGGGGGATGGAGACCCAGTACTTC CAWRGRGMETQYF
NA NA TRBJ1-5 TRBV3-1/TRBV3-2 TGTGCCAGCAGCCCTGGACAGAATCAGCCCCAGCATTTT CASSPGQNQPQHF
NA NA TRBJ2-3 TRBV24-1 TGTGCCACCAGTGATCCACATTATGCGGGTTTGGATACGCAGTATTTT CATSDPHYAGLDTQYF
NA NA TRBJ2-2 TRBV14 TGTGCCAGCAGACCGGGACACCCGAACACCGGGGAGCTGTTTTTT CASRPGHPNTGELFF
NA TRBD1 TRBJ1-1 TRBV18 TGTGCCAGCTCAACACAGGGGGTTGGCACTGAAGCTTTCTTT CASSTQGVGTEAFF
NA TRBD1 TRBJ1-2 TRBV13 TGTGCCAGCAGCTTACAGGGGGCGAGTGGCTACACCTTC CASSLQGASGYTF
NA TRBD1 TRBJ2-1 TRBV13 TGTGCCAGCAGCTTCGGGACAGGGGGTCAGGGTGAGCAGTTCTTC CASSFGTGGQGEQFF
NA TRBD2 TRBJ2-1 TRBV9 TGTGCCAGCAGCGACGGACTAGCGGGAGGGACCCGGTCCTACAATGAGCAGTTCTTC CASSDGLAGGTRSYNEQFF
NA NA TRBJ1-5 TRBV2 TGTGCCAGCAAATCCAGGGTGGAGGGTAATCAGCCCCAGCATTTT CASKSRVEGNQPQHF
NA NA TRBJ2-2 TRBV7-2 TGTGCCAGCAGCCGTCAGGCGGGGTCGGGCGGGGAGCTGTTTTTT CASSRQAGSGGELFF
NA NA TRBJ2-7 TRBV23-1 TGCGCCAGCAGTCCCTTTGACAGGCCCATCTCCTACGAGCAGTACTTC CASSPFDRPISYEQYF
NA NA TRBJ2-1 TRBV6-2/TRBV6-3 TGTGCCAGCAGTCGCCCGGCAGCGAGCTCCTACAATGAGCAGTTCTTC CASSRPAASSYNEQFF
NA NA TRBJ1-3 TRBV18 TGTGCCAGCTCACCACCGAGTGTGGGAAACACCATATATTTT CASSPPSVGNTIYF
NA TRBD1 TRBJ1-6 TRBV27 TGTGCCAGCAGAACAGGGGGCTCCTATAATTCACCCCTCCACTTT CASRTGGSYNSPLHF
NA NA TRBJ2-7 TRBV20-1 TGCAGTGCCTGGGCTTACGAGCAGTACTTC CSAWAYEQYF
NA NA TRBJ1-1 TRBV28 TGTGCCAGCAGTTACTCCCGTACTGAAGCTTTCTTT CASSYSRTEAFF
NA NA TRBJ2-3 TRBV11-2 TGTGCCAGCAGCAGAGTGGGGGGTGGCACAGATACGCAGTATTTT CASSRVGGGTDTQYF
NA NA TRBJ1-3 TRBV5-1 TGCGCCAGCAGTCCCGCAGGGCCTAGCTCTGGAAACACCATATATTTT CASSPAGPSSGNTIYF
NA TRBD1 TRBJ1-1 TRBV18 TGTGCCAGCTCAATCACCGGGACAGAGATTGAAGCTTTCTTT CASSITGTEIEAFF
NA NA TRBJ2-5 TRBV7-9 TGTGCCAGCAGCTTAATCGACTTGAAAGAGACCCAGTACTTC CASSLIDLKETQYF
NA TRBD1 TRBJ2-7 TRBV24-1 TGTGCCACCAATGGACAGGGCAGCGTCTACGAGCAGTACTTC CATNGQGSVYEQYF
NA NA TRBJ2-7 TRBV28 TGTGCCAGCAGTACCCAGGGGAACGAGCAGTACTTC CASSTQGNEQYF
NA TRBD1 TRBJ2-6 TRBV27 TGTGCCAGCAGGGCCGGGACAGGGGTTGCCTCTGGGGCCAACGTCCTGACTTTC CASRAGTGVASGANVLTF
NA NA TRBJ1-2 TRBV2 TGTGCCAGCAGTGAAGTGAAAGGGAGAAACTATGGCTACACCTTC CASSEVKGRNYGYTF
NA NA TRBJ2-7 TRBV7-2 TGTGCCAGCAGCCAAACCCCGGGAACTCTCTACGAGCAGTACTTC CASSQTPGTLYEQYF
NA TRBD1 TRBJ1-2 TRBV29-1 TGCAGCGTCCGGACAGGGGCACTTTATGGCTACACCTTC CSVRTGALYGYTF
NA NA TRBJ1-1 TRBV2 TGTGCCAGCTCCAGGCGCAACACTGAAGCTTTCTTT CASSRRNTEAFF
NA TRBD2 TRBJ2-7 TRBV4-2 TGTGCCAGCAGCCTGGGACTAGCGGGCTCCTACGAGCAGTACTTC CASSLGLAGSYEQYF
NA TRBD2 TRBJ2-3 TRBV6-5 TGTGCCAGCAGTTCTCTAGCGGGCCTCACAGATACGCAGTATTTT CASSSLAGLTDTQYF
NA TRBD1 TRBJ1-2 TRBV7-8 TGTGCCAGCAGCTCACATTCCGGGACAGGGTCCGGCTACACCTTC CASSSHSGTGSGYTF
NA TRBD2 TRBJ2-5 TRBV7-9 TGTGCCAGCAGCGATAGCGGGAAAGAGACCCAGTACTTC CASSDSGKETQYF
once NA TRBJ1-2 TRBV7-9 TGTGCCAGCAGCTTAGGCCTGGAGGCCGGCTACACCTTC CASSLGLEAGYTF
NA NA TRBJ1-1 TRBV24-1 TGTGCCACCAGGGGGGAGGTGAACACTGAAGCTTTCTTT CATRGEVNTEAFF
NA TRBD1 TRBJ2-2 TRBV7-9 TGTGCCAGCAGGCGCCCATTACCGGGGACAGCCACCGGGGAGCTGTTTTTT CASRRPLPGTATGELFF
NA TRBD1 TRBJ2-2 TRBV24-1 TGTGCCACCAGTGATCCACAGGGGTTAACCGGGGAGCTGTTTTTT CATSDPQGLTGELFF
NA TRBD1 TRBJ1-5 TRBV30 TGTGCCTGGAGTACGACAGGGTTCCAAGGGCCCCAGCATTTT CAWSTTGFQGPQHF
once TRBD1 TRBJ1-6 TRBV30 TGTGCCTGGAGAGGGACAGGCTATAATTCACCCCTCCACTTT CAWRGTGYNSPLHF